The present T cell receptor beta chain was sequenced within a study of blood T cells in healthy people across ages. Study outcomes and limitations: Strong correlation existed between TCR beta diversity and naive T cell percentage.

Through a sample-barcoded 5' primer and a J-beta primer mix, a second PCR was run for roughly 7 to 12 cycles. TCRdb independently ran MiXCR on the 5' RACE reads; one entry per CDR3 protein. The sample holds 1,500,000 or so distinct CDR3 sequences, under 55% seen once. Trimming took off 6 bases at V and 5 bases at J, with 11 bases between the two ends. This CDR3 region has 14 residues. Per the germline V gene, CDR1 is MDHEN and CDR2 is SYDVKM. As concerns this clonotype: The antigen is not known.

The sequenced sample consisted of blood. J is TRBJ1-6 and V is TRBV28, with a tentative D call TRBD1 (6 bases). The sequence derives from a woman aged 18 to 35 in good health. CDR3 amino acids: CASRQGGHNSPLHF. The CDR3 DNA sequence: TGTGCCAGCAGACAGGGAGGGCATAATTCACCCCTCCACTTT.